This record looks at one TCR beta chain sequence and its context. Repertoires were generated with immunoSEQ multiplex PCR, while TCRdb's copy carries only in-frame clones and drops some. The sample yields tens of thousands of clones, around 87% seen once. Germline CDR1 MNHEY, CDR2 SVGAGI. V was shortened by 6 bases and J by 6 bases, with 14 bases between the two germline ends. CDR3 length: 14 amino acids. This entry comes from a study of OX40 agonist ivuxolimab in advanced cancers. Across the study: Therapy given before enrollment (anti-PD-1, anti-PD-L1 or anti-CTLA-4) was allowed, and 40% to 50% had some.

The chain links TRBV6-5 to TRBJ1-4; tentative D call: TRBD1 (5 bases). The material was CD4+ or CD8+ T cells sorted from blood, obtained in a trial of the OX40 agonist ivuxolimab. This receptor was identified in an adult with an advanced solid tumor such as melanoma, head and neck, liver or kidney cancer. The CDR3: CASRADRGYEKLFF. CDR3 DNA: TGTGCCAGCAGGGCCGACAGAGGGTATGAAAAACTGTTTTTT.